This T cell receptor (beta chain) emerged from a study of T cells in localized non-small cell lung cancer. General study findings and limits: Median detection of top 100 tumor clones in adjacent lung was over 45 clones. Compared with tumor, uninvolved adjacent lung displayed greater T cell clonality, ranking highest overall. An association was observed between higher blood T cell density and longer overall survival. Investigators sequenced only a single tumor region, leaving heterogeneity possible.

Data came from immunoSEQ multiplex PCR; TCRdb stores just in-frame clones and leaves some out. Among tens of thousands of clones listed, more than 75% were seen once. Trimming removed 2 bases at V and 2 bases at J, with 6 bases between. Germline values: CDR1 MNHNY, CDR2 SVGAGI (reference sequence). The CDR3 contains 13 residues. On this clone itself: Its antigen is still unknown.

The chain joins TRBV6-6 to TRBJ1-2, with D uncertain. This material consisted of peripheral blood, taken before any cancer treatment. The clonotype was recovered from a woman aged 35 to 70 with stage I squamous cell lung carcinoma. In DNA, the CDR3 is TGTGCCAGCAGTTACACCTACAACTATGGCTACACCTTC. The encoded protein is CASSYTYNYGYTF.